This is a list of T cell receptor beta chains from one sample in a study of blood T cell repertoires in COVID-19. Method: immunoSEQ multiplex PCR; TCRdb's copy keeps in-frame clones and lacks some. The repertoire has 150,000 to 200,000 clones, around 83% of them found once; the top ten carry around 23%. Sequencing used PBMCs or T cells enriched from blood (not recorded which). The receptors stem from a woman aged 40 to 50 in a cohort exposed to, infected with or recovered from COVID-19 (not recorded which). Each CDR3 is given with its conserved first and last residue. The D gene is left open where the match is weak. The size of a clone is reported for some rows only, either as once, few or many, or as a class for expanded clones.

d_gene: -
abundance: -
j_gene: TRBJ1-5
v_gene: TRBV4-1
CDR3nt: TGCGCCAGCAGCCAAGGGCCCCGGTTGGGGGGGAGGGAGCCCCAGCATTTT
CDR3aa: CASSQGPRLGGREPQHF

d_gene: TRBD1
abundance: -
j_gene: TRBJ1-4
v_gene: TRBV4-1
CDR3nt: TGCGCCAGCAGCCAAGAGCGAAGGGGGCTTGAAAAACTGTTTTTT
CDR3aa: CASSQERRGLEKLFF

d_gene: -
abundance: -
j_gene: TRBJ1-1
v_gene: TRBV30
CDR3nt: TGTGCCTGGAGGCCCCCCGGACACCCCGGGGCTTTCTTT
CDR3aa: CAWRPPGHPGAFF

d_gene: -
abundance: -
j_gene: TRBJ2-3
v_gene: TRBV27
CDR3nt: TGTGCCAGCAGTTTAGGCGGGCCCCCAGATACGCAGTATTTT
CDR3aa: CASSLGGPPDTQYF

d_gene: -
abundance: -
j_gene: TRBJ2-7
v_gene: TRBV9
CDR3nt: TGTGCCAGCAGCGTAAGGCCGGGATGGGCCTACGAGCAGTACTTC
CDR3aa: CASSVRPGWAYEQYF

d_gene: -
abundance: -
j_gene: TRBJ1-1
v_gene: TRBV19
CDR3nt: TGTGCCACCGGAGAGACAGAGATGAACACTGAAGCTTTCTTT
CDR3aa: CATGETEMNTEAFF

d_gene: -
abundance: -
j_gene: TRBJ1-2
v_gene: TRBV5-1
CDR3nt: TGCGCCAGCAGCTCGTCTTCCTACTATGGCTACACCTTC
CDR3aa: CASSSSSYYGYTF

d_gene: -
abundance: -
j_gene: TRBJ2-5
v_gene: TRBV11-2
CDR3nt: TGTGCCAGCAGCTTCGGGGACTACCAAGAGACCCAGTACTTC
CDR3aa: CASSFGDYQETQYF

d_gene: -
abundance: few
j_gene: TRBJ1-6
v_gene: TRBV30
CDR3nt: TGTGCCTGGAGCGAAGGGGCGCGGAATTCACCCCTCCACTTT
CDR3aa: CAWSEGARNSPLHF

d_gene: TRBD1
abundance: -
j_gene: TRBJ1-2
v_gene: TRBV6-5
CDR3nt: TGTGCCAGCAGTCGACAGGGCTATGGCTACACCTTC
CDR3aa: CASSRQGYGYTF

d_gene: TRBD1
abundance: -
j_gene: TRBJ2-6
v_gene: TRBV6-6
CDR3nt: TGTGCCACCTTGACAGGGGGCCTTCTTGGGGCCAACGTCCTGACTTTC
CDR3aa: CATLTGGLLGANVLTF

d_gene: -
abundance: -
j_gene: TRBJ1-5
v_gene: TRBV5-6
CDR3nt: TGTGCCAGCAGCTTGGGAGGGAACAATCAGCCCCAGCATTTT
CDR3aa: CASSLGGNNQPQHF

d_gene: -
abundance: -
j_gene: TRBJ1-6
v_gene: TRBV19
CDR3nt: TGTGCCAGTAGTGCGCAATATTCACCTCTCCACTTT
CDR3aa: CASSAQYSPLHF

d_gene: TRBD2
abundance: -
j_gene: TRBJ2-1
v_gene: TRBV5-8
CDR3nt: TGTGCCAGCAGCCCAAACGGACTAGCAAGCTACAATGAGCAGTTCTTC
CDR3aa: CASSPNGLASYNEQFF

d_gene: -
abundance: -
j_gene: TRBJ1-2
v_gene: TRBV6-5
CDR3nt: TGTGCCAGCTGGGGGGGAGAAGCTAACTATGGCTACACCTTC
CDR3aa: CASWGGEANYGYTF

d_gene: TRBD1
abundance: -
j_gene: TRBJ1-1
v_gene: TRBV13
CDR3nt: TGTGCCAGCAGCTCACAAAGGTTGACAGGGGGTAAGATGAACACTGAAGCTTTCTTT
CDR3aa: CASSSQRLTGGKMNTEAFF

d_gene: -
abundance: few
j_gene: TRBJ2-3
v_gene: TRBV7-2
CDR3nt: TGTGCCAGCAGCAAACAGGTTTCAGATACGCAGTATTTT
CDR3aa: CASSKQVSDTQYF

d_gene: -
abundance: -
j_gene: TRBJ1-5
v_gene: TRBV19
CDR3nt: TGTGCCAGTAGTATAGACCAGGGCCCTCAGCCCCAGCATTTT
CDR3aa: CASSIDQGPQPQHF

d_gene: TRBD2
abundance: -
j_gene: TRBJ2-3
v_gene: TRBV18
CDR3nt: TGTGCCAGCTCACCACGGAGCGGGGGGGGTGCAGATACGCAGTATTTT
CDR3aa: CASSPRSGGGADTQYF

d_gene: TRBD1
abundance: -
j_gene: TRBJ1-5
v_gene: TRBV24-1
CDR3nt: TGTGCCACCAGTGACCCGGGACAGGGGTACGCTCAGCCCCAGCATTTT
CDR3aa: CATSDPGQGYAQPQHF

d_gene: TRBD2
abundance: -
j_gene: TRBJ2-5
v_gene: TRBV5-4
CDR3nt: TGTGCCAGCAGCACACCGGGACTACATCAAGAGACCCAGTACTTC
CDR3aa: CASSTPGLHQETQYF

d_gene: -
abundance: -
j_gene: TRBJ1-5
v_gene: TRBV19
CDR3nt: TGTGCCAGTAACTTCGGGAGCAATCAGCCCCAGCATTTT
CDR3aa: CASNFGSNQPQHF

d_gene: -
abundance: -
j_gene: TRBJ1-6
v_gene: TRBV5-1
CDR3nt: TGCGCCAGCAGCTTGGTGGCAGCGGACTATAATTCACCCCTCCACTTT
CDR3aa: CASSLVAADYNSPLHF

d_gene: -
abundance: -
j_gene: TRBJ1-1
v_gene: TRBV5-5
CDR3nt: TGTGCCAGCAGCCTATATTACGACAGAAACACTGAAGCTTTCTTT
CDR3aa: CASSLYYDRNTEAFF